The clone carrying this T cell receptor beta chain is medium-sized within its sample. Its antigen is unidentified. The germline V gene has CDR1 SGHDN and CDR2 FVKESK. The CDR3 spans 16 residues. J lost 6 bases, V lost 8 bases, and 19 bases had no gene match. Bulk tumor genomic DNA, roughly 600 ng per sample, was used as template. Surgeons took several biopsies per primary tumor, spaced far apart, during surgery. With untreated, newly diagnosed non-small cell lung cancer, the patients went on to undergo curative surgery. The sample belongs to a study of immune heterogeneity within non-small cell lung tumors. Study-wide results and limits: For the most part, the T-cell receptor beta clonotypes present at high frequency were distinct from one individual patient to the next.

TCR beta CDR3 amplification used multiplex PCR with 32 V and 13 J primers. TCRdb recomputed calls from the multiplex PCR reads with MiXCR, one row per CDR3 protein. The table shows under 7,000 distinct CDR3 sequences, with 18% occurring only once. V is TRBV14 and J is TRBJ2-7; 7 bases align to TRBD2. The TCR originated in a man aged 40-49 years with non-small cell lung cancer. Sequencing used lung tumor tissue. The CDR3 DNA reads TGTGCCAGCGCGGCCCGGGTAGGCGGGAGCTATTCCGAGCAGTACTTC. It encodes CASAARVGGSYSEQYF.